This TCR beta chain was documented in a study of shared T cell receptors in the human thymus. The repertoire was sequenced with immunoSEQ multiplex PCR; TCRdb's copy has only in-frame clones and lacks some. The sample lists some 660,000 clones, about 89% seen once, with approximately 0.0097% in the top ten. Germline CDR1 is ENHRY and CDR2 is SYGVKD. Trimming cost V 3 bases and J 3 bases; bases outside gene matches: 5. CDR3 length: 14 amino acids. The same specimen was also included in a second study, on human thymus T cells.

Sequencing input: thymocytes. The receptor's source is a boy under two years old with a congenital heart defect. This chain joins TRBV10-3 and TRBJ2-7, with 7 bases aligning to TRBD1. CDR3 loop: CAISDSDRVYEQYF. DNA for the CDR3: TGTGCCATCAGTGACTCAGACAGGGTCTACGAGCAGTACTTC.